Below are 12 T cell receptor beta chains sequenced from a single sample in a study of T-cell reconstitution after alpha-beta-depleted transplantation in children. A TCRbeta library incorporating unique molecular identifiers was prepared. TCRdb used MiXCR to reprocess the PCR reads, holding one entry per CDR3 protein. The sample holds roughly 400,000 distinct CDR3 sequences, roughly 22% seen once. This specimen consisted of PBMCs from the stem cell graft donor, obtained from the stem cell graft. Receptors were obtained from a human donor who donated a stem cell graft to a child with acute myeloid leukemia.

This clonotype has more than one count but fewer than ten. V gene TRBV20-1 combines with J gene TRBJ1-2, with 10 bases aligning to TRBD1. Germline assignment: CDR1 DFQATT and CDR2 SNEGSKA (reference sequence). CDR3 length equals 15 residues. V dropped 3 bases and J dropped 6; count of bases not matched to a gene: 10. CDR3 sequence reads: CSARDFDRGPDGYTF. Here the CDR3 DNA reads TGCAGTGCTAGGGATTTCGACAGGGGGCCTGATGGCTACACCTTC.

This clonotype was observed at least ten times. This CDR3 reads CASSLEWDSWGSTDTQYF. In DNA, the CDR3 is TGTGCCAGCAGCTTGGAGTGGGACAGCTGGGGTAGCACAGATACGCAGTATTTT. The J gene is TRBJ2-3, the V gene TRBV5-4, with 7 bases aligning to TRBD1. Germline lookup yields CDR1 SGHNT and CDR2 YYREEE (reference sequence). The CDR3 totals 18 residues. The J segment lost 0 bases and the V segment lost 0 bases, leaving 10 bases of the junction unmatched.

The chain joins TRBV4-3 to TRBJ2-1; 9 bases match TRBD2. The trim removed 0 bases at V and 7 bases at J, leaving 7 bases unmatched. The CDR3 has 16 amino acids. Per the germline V gene, CDR1 is LGHNA and CDR2 is YSLEER. CDR3 loop: CASSQDPSGIRNEQFF. CDR3 nucleotide sequence: TGCGCCAGCAGCCAAGACCCTAGCGGGATTAGGAATGAGCAGTTCTTC.

CDR3 nucleotide sequence: TGTGCCAGCAGTTCCGGAGGGTGGCAGGAATCGTACGAGCAGTACTTC. Encoded protein: CASSSGGWQESYEQYF. The rearrangement joins TRBV12-3 or TRBV12-4 to TRBJ2-7; D possibly corresponds to TRBD2 (6 bases). The CDR3 is 16 amino acids. The V end lost 4 bases, the J end lost 4 bases, and 20 bases lay between the germline ends.

This clonotype was seen a few times. This rearrangement joins TRBV5-1 to TRBJ2-1; 8 nucleotides line up with TRBD2. Looked up from germline, CDR1 is SGHRS and CDR2 is YFSETQ. Unmatched junction bases numbered 5, after V lost 0 bases and J lost 15 bases. The CDR3 covers 12 residues. DNA of the CDR3: TGCGCCAGCAGCTTGGATAGCGGGGTCGTGTTCTTC. Protein sequence: CASSLDSGVVFF.

This clonotype was seen at least ten times. The chain combines TRBV29-1 with TRBJ2-5; D is perhaps TRBD1 (6 bases). This CDR3 contains 13 residues. CDR1 and CDR2 from the germline V gene are SQVTM and ANQGSEA. V was shortened by 6 bases and J by 0 bases, with 11 bases between the two germline ends. The CDR3 region has the DNA TGCAGCGTCCAGGGGAACAACCAAGAGACCCAGTACTTC. Amino acid sequence: CSVQGNNQETQYF. The complete variable domain, with remaining parts taken from reference TRBV29-1 and TRBJ2-5, reads SAVISQKPSRDICQRGTSLTIQCQVDSQVTMMFWYRQQPGQSLTLIATANQGSEATYESGFVIDKFPISRPNLTFSTLTVSNMSPEDSSIYLCSVQGNNQETQYFGPGTRLLVL.

This clonotype was counted between two and nine times. The chain recombines TRBV4-1 with TRBJ2-1; no definite D call. The CDR3 consists of 14 residues. From germline, CDR1 is MGHRA and CDR2 YSYEKL. Trimming removed 4 bases at V and 2 bases at J, with 9 bases between. This chain's CDR3 is CASSPLATYNEQFF. The CDR3 DNA reads as TGCGCCAGCAGCCCCCTGGCGACCTACAATGAGCAGTTCTTC.

This clonotype was detected only a few times. The CDR3 loop reads CASIHLGGTSGKPYEQYF. The CDR3, as DNA: TGTGCCAGCATTCACCTGGGCGGGACTAGCGGGAAGCCCTACGAGCAGTACTTC. The chain carries TRBV12-3 or TRBV12-4 and TRBJ2-7; TRBD2 agrees at 13 bases. This CDR3 is 18 amino acids long. After removal of 7 bases from V and 2 bases from J, the junction contained 14 bases not matched to a gene.

This clonotype was counted a few times. The chain is built from TRBV20-1 and TRBJ2-6, with TRBD1 matching 9 bases. There are 16 residues in the CDR3. V was clipped by 5 bases and J by 4 bases; unmatched bases: 9. The germline CDR1 and CDR2 sequences are DFQATT and SNEGSKA (reference sequence). In nucleotides, the CDR3 is TGCAGTGCTCTAAACAGGGGGCGCTTGGGGGCCAACGTCCTGACTTTC. This encodes CSALNRGRLGANVLTF.

This clonotype was observed at least ten times. The chain recombines TRBV29-1 with TRBJ2-3; D remains unclear. V was pared by 2 bases and J by 8 bases, with 5 bases between. Germline V gives CDR1 SQVTM, CDR2 ANQGSEA. CDR3 length equals 10 residues. CDR3 protein: CSVEMGTQYF. CDR3 nucleotides: TGCAGCGTTGAAATGGGTACGCAGTATTTT.

This clonotype was observed a handful of times. V and J are TRBV20-1 and TRBJ2-2, with a tentative D call TRBD2 (5 bases). The CDR3 runs 16 residues. Trimming removed 0 bases at V and 0 bases at J, with 11 bases between. Germline V gives CDR1 DFQATT, CDR2 SNEGSKA (reference sequence). CDR3 amino acids: CSARDWTGANTGELFF. CDR3 bases: TGCAGTGCTAGAGACTGGACTGGCGCGAACACCGGGGAGCTGTTTTTT.

Ten or more counts support this clonotype. The V call is TRBV6-5, the J call TRBJ2-3; D remains ambiguous. The ends were cut back, 1 base at V and 0 bases at J, with 14 bases in the middle. The CDR3 is 17 residues long. Germline values: CDR1 MNHEY, CDR2 SVGAGI. CDR3 sequence reads: CASSYFHFTASTDTQYF. The CDR3 region has the DNA TGTGCCAGCAGTTACTTCCACTTCACGGCTAGCACAGATACGCAGTATTTT.